Listed below are T cell receptor beta chains from one sample, sequenced in a study of T cell responses to AZD1222 COVID-19 vaccine. Measured with immunoSEQ multiplex PCR; TCRdb has only the in-frame clones, and not every one. The sample has 100,000 to 150,000 clones; roughly nine tenths are singletons. The source was peripheral blood, collected on day 0 of AZD1222 vaccination. These receptors originate from an adult in good health. Both conserved end residues are part of each CDR3. Fields, in order: V gene, clone size, D gene, J gene, CDR3 DNA, CDR3 protein. D genes are given only for firm matches. Rows may omit the clone size; those that give it use once, few, many or a size class.

TRBV21-1,once,.,TRBJ1-6,TGTGCCAGCAGCAAAGGACAGAATGAGAGTTCACCCCTCCACTTT,CASSKGQNESSPLHF
TRBV15,.,.,TRBJ2-1,TGTGCCACCAGCACCGCCTCGGGAAGGTTTGCCCACAATGAGCAGTTCTTC,CATSTASGRFAHNEQFF
TRBV19,.,.,TRBJ1-1,TGTGCCAGTAGTCAGGGATCGGGCACTGAAGCTTTCTTT,CASSQGSGTEAFF
TRBV7-2,few,TRBD2,TRBJ2-1,TGTGCCAGCAGCACAGGGAGCGGGGGCTACAATGAGCAGTTCTTC,CASSTGSGGYNEQFF
TRBV9,.,.,TRBJ1-1,TGTGCCAGCAGCGTAGATGAGGTGGGGTCCCCAGCTTTCTTT,CASSVDEVGSPAFF
TRBV28,.,.,TRBJ2-7,TGTGCCAGCGGCGGCACCCCCTCCTACGAGCAGTACTTC,CASGGTPSYEQYF
TRBV15,.,TRBD2,TRBJ2-7,TGTGCCACCAGCAGGGGGCCTTGGACTAGCGAAACGCGGCAGTACTTC,CATSRGPWTSETRQYF
TRBV30,.,.,TRBJ1-4,TGTGCCTGGAGTCCTAATGAAAAACTGTTTTTT,CAWSPNEKLFF
TRBV2,.,.,TRBJ1-2,TGTGCCAGCGTTTCCCAGGGGACGACTGGCTACACCTTC,CASVSQGTTGYTF
TRBV24-1,.,.,TRBJ2-3,TGTGCCACCAGTGACCAAGGTCCCCCAGATACGCAGTATTTT,CATSDQGPPDTQYF
TRBV5-1,.,.,TRBJ2-1,TGCGCCAGCACCAGGGGAAATGAGCAGTTCTTC,CASTRGNEQFF
TRBV4-2,.,TRBD1,TRBJ1-2,TGTGCCAGCAGCCAAGGGGACAGCTATGGCTACACCTTC,CASSQGDSYGYTF
TRBV5-6,.,.,TRBJ2-7,TGTGCCAGCAGCCCATTCCGGGACACCTCCTACGAGCAGTACTTC,CASSPFRDTSYEQYF
TRBV27,.,TRBD1,TRBJ1-2,TGTGCCAGCAGTTTATCGTGGGACAGGGTTGATGGCTACACCTTC,CASSLSWDRVDGYTF
TRBV28,once,.,TRBJ2-1,TGTGCCAGCAGTTTGGCCACTCCAGGGACCAATGAGCAGTTCTTC,CASSLATPGTNEQFF
TRBV6-7,.,.,TRBJ1-2,TGTGCCAGCAGCCGGACAGCTAACTATGGCTACACCTTC,CASSRTANYGYTF
TRBV5-1,.,.,TRBJ2-2,TGCGCCAGCAGGGGGGAGTGGACCGGGGAGCTGTTTTTT,CASRGEWTGELFF
TRBV7-8,.,.,TRBJ2-5,TGTGCCAGCAGGAGGGGGGGCGCAAGGGAGACCCAGTACTTC,CASRRGGARETQYF
TRBV18,.,TRBD1,TRBJ1-1,TGTGCCAACTCACCAGGGGGAAGCACTGAAGCTTTCTTT,CANSPGGSTEAFF
TRBV2,.,.,TRBJ1-1,TGTGCCAGCAGTGAAGCAGGGTTGAACACTGAAGCTTTCTTT,CASSEAGLNTEAFF
TRBV9,.,.,TRBJ2-2,TGTGCCAGCAGCGTAGTTGAGTTGTTGAACACCGGGGAGCTGTTTTTT,CASSVVELLNTGELFF
TRBV11-2,.,TRBD2,TRBJ2-1,TGTGCCAGCAGCTTAGCGCCCCTTTCGGGAGGGAATGAGCAGTTCTTC,CASSLAPLSGGNEQFF
TRBV6-2/TRBV6-3,.,.,TRBJ1-1,TGTGCCAGCAGTTACAGACCCGACAGGACGGTGAACACTGAAGCTTTCTTT,CASSYRPDRTVNTEAFF
TRBV9,.,TRBD1,TRBJ1-3,TGTGCCAGCAGCGTAGGGCTGGGACAGTCCCGCGGAAACACCATATATTTT,CASSVGLGQSRGNTIYF
TRBV6-1,.,.,TRBJ2-5,TGTGCCAGCAGTGAACTGTCAAGCCTCCAAGAGACCCAGTACTTC,CASSELSSLQETQYF
TRBV9,.,.,TRBJ1-2,TGTGCCAGCAGCTCACGATTCTGGGGCTACACCTTC,CASSSRFWGYTF
TRBV7-2,once,.,TRBJ2-5,TGTGCCGAGCAGCTAGGGCAGGAATACTACTTC,CAEQLGQEYYF
TRBV5-1,.,TRBD1,TRBJ1-1,TGCGCCAGCAGCGAGGACAGGGGACATAACACTGAAGCTTTCTTT,CASSEDRGHNTEAFF
TRBV6-5,.,TRBD1,TRBJ2-1,TGTGCCAGCAGGCGGACAGGGTACAATGAGCAGTTCTTC,CASRRTGYNEQFF
TRBV5-1,.,.,TRBJ1-3,TGCGCCAGCAGCTTGGCCGGGACACCCTCTGGAAACACCATATATTTT,CASSLAGTPSGNTIYF
TRBV11-2,once,.,TRBJ1-1,TGTGCCAGCAGCTTAGGTGGCGAGGGCACTGAAGCTTTCTTT,CASSLGGEGTEAFF
TRBV11-3,.,.,TRBJ2-7,TGTGCCAGCAGCATGGGCTGGACCAAGACCTACGAGCAGTACTTC,CASSMGWTKTYEQYF
TRBV5-4,.,.,TRBJ2-4,TGTGCCAGCAGCTTGGCAGACATTCAGTACTTC,CASSLADIQYF
TRBV5-6,.,TRBD1,TRBJ1-1,TGTGCCAGCAGCTTGGCCAGGCAGGGGGCTTCGGAAGCTTTCTTT,CASSLARQGASEAFF
TRBV6-5,.,.,TRBJ1-1,TGTGCCAGCAGGTCCGGAGGATGGACTGAAGCTTTCTTT,CASRSGGWTEAFF
TRBV4-1,.,.,TRBJ1-4,TGCGCCAGCAGCCAAGGTAGTACGGGAAGAAATGAAAAACTGTTTTTT,CASSQGSTGRNEKLFF
TRBV12-3/TRBV12-4,once,.,TRBJ1-5,TGTGCCAGCAGTTTAACTCCCAGGACCCAGCATTTT,CASSLTPRTQHF
TRBV29-1,once,TRBD1,TRBJ2-1,TGCAGCGTCACCTTGGGACAGGGAAGACTTGAGCAGTTCTTC,CSVTLGQGRLEQFF
TRBV19,.,TRBD1,TRBJ1-2,TGTGCCAGTAGTACCGGGACAGTCTATGGCTACACCTTC,CASSTGTVYGYTF
TRBV5-5,.,.,TRBJ2-3,TGTGCCAGCAGCCCCTTTGGCACAGATACGCAGTATTTT,CASSPFGTDTQYF
TRBV6-5,once,TRBD1,TRBJ1-2,TGTGCCAGCAGTTACTACGGACAGGCTTCCTATGGCTACACCTTC,CASSYYGQASYGYTF
TRBV9,.,.,TRBJ2-2,TGTGCCAGCAGCGTACTGTCTGGCGGGACCGGGGAGCTGTTTTTT,CASSVLSGGTGELFF
TRBV9,.,.,TRBJ1-2,TGTGCCAGCAGCGTTGGGGAGTCTGGCTACACCTTC,CASSVGESGYTF
TRBV10-3,.,.,TRBJ1-1,TGTGCCATCAGGGATACTAACACTGAAGCTTTCTTT,CAIRDTNTEAFF
TRBV20-1,.,.,TRBJ1-3,TGCAGTGCTGACTCTGGAAACACCATATATTTT,CSADSGNTIYF
TRBV30,.,.,TRBJ1-6,TGTGCCTGGAGTGTATGGGGCAAGAATTCACCCCTCCACTTT,CAWSVWGKNSPLHF
TRBV12-3/TRBV12-4,.,.,TRBJ2-1,TGTGCCAGCCGGGCGAGCTCCTACAATGAGCAGTTCTTC,CASRASSYNEQFF
TRBV5-6,.,.,TRBJ1-1,TGTGCCAGCAGCTACGGACAGATCCCGAACACTGAAGCTTTCTTT,CASSYGQIPNTEAFF
TRBV6-5,.,.,TRBJ2-1,TGTGCCAGCAGACTCATCAGGGGATACGAGCAGTTCTTC,CASRLIRGYEQFF
TRBV7-2,once,.,TRBJ2-2,TGTGCCAGCAGTATCCCAGGAAGAGGACCGATGGTCGGGGAGCTGTTTTTT,CASSIPGRGPMVGELFF
TRBV18,.,.,TRBJ2-2,TGTGCCAGCTCACCACCGGGACTGACTCACACCGGGGAGCTGTTTTTT,CASSPPGLTHTGELFF
TRBV18,once,.,TRBJ1-3,TGTGCCAGCTCACAGGGGACGGGGCCTGGAAACACCATATATTTT,CASSQGTGPGNTIYF
TRBV20-1,.,TRBD1,TRBJ2-5,TGCAGTGCTAGTATAGGGGACAGAAGAGAGACCCAGTACTTC,CSASIGDRRETQYF